A single sample gave rise to the 29 T cell receptor beta chains below, sequenced in a study of blood T cell repertoires in COVID-19. Profiled with immunoSEQ multiplex PCR; TCRdb holds only in-frame clones, not every one. The sample yields about 18,000 clones, approximately 91% seen once. The sequenced sample was peripheral blood. The receptors shown here come from a human donor in a cohort sampled during active COVID-19.

This clone came up once. The V call is TRBV3-1 (or the pseudogene TRBV3-2), the J call TRBJ1-6; D may be TRBD1 (5 bases). The CDR3 contains 12 residues. Trimming cost V 2 bases and J 13 bases, with 9 bases left between them. The V gene's germline CDR1 is LGHDT and CDR2 YNNKEL (reference sequence). Here the CDR3 reads CASSQNYRPLHF. For the CDR3, the DNA is TGTGCCAGCAGCCAAAACTACAGGCCCCTCCACTTT.

The chain is built from TRBV30 and TRBJ1-1; perhaps TRBD1 as D (6 bases). This CDR3 has 15 amino acids. V lost 7 bases, J lost 1 base, and 19 bases lay in between. CDR1 and CDR2 from the germline V gene are GTSNPN and SVGIG (reference sequence). The CDR3 DNA follows: TGTGCCTACAAAGTACCGGGACACCAGAACACTGAAGCTTTCTTT. This sequence encodes CAYKVPGHQNTEAFF.

The chain couples TRBV5-1 to TRBJ2-7; 9 positions agree with TRBD1. The germline V gene encodes CDR1 SGHRS and CDR2 YFSETQ. J lost 3 bases, V lost 3 bases, and 10 bases had no gene match. The CDR3 contains 16 residues. CDR3 loop: CASSSGGDRVRYEQYF. The CDR3 DNA sequence: TGCGCCAGCAGCTCTGGAGGGGACAGGGTTCGCTACGAGCAGTACTTC.

The chain links TRBV5-6 to TRBJ2-3, with D unresolved. CDR1 is SGHDT and CDR2 is YYEEEE in the germline V gene. The CDR3 contains 14 residues. V dropped 0 bases and J dropped 1 base, with 6 bases sitting between them. As DNA, the CDR3 is TGTGCCAGCAGCTTGGCCTCTCGCACAGATACGCAGTATTTT. Residues: CASSLASRTDTQYF.

The CDR3 coding sequence is TGCGCCAGCAGAGACAGGTCAAACACCGGGGAGCTGTTTTTT. Protein product: CASRDRSNTGELFF. The chain employs TRBV5-1 and TRBJ2-2, with D possibly matching TRBD1 (6 bases). V lost 5 bases to trimming and J lost 2 bases, with 10 bases between them. This CDR3 is 14 amino acids long. Germline CDR1 is SGHRS and CDR2 is YFSETQ.

The chain is built from TRBV5-1 and TRBJ1-1; D unresolved. This CDR3 comprises 16 residues. Per the germline V gene, CDR1 is SGHRS and CDR2 is YFSETQ. Trimming removed 0 bases from V and 5 bases from J, with 17 bases in between. The CDR3: CASSLGAGMSWTEAFF. In DNA form, the CDR3 reads TGCGCCAGCAGCTTGGGGGCAGGAATGAGTTGGACTGAAGCTTTCTTT.

The rearrangement links TRBV10-2 to TRBJ2-1; 9 bases are a match to TRBD1. The CDR3 consists of 16 residues. Germline assignment: CDR1 WSHSY and CDR2 SAAADI. J lost 4 bases, V lost 1 base, and 5 bases had no gene match. CDR3 sequence reads: CASSEWDRADYNEQFF. Here the CDR3 DNA reads TGCGCCAGCAGTGAGTGGGACAGGGCAGATTACAATGAGCAGTTCTTC.

Here the CDR3 reads CASTSNWAGNEQFF. The CDR3 nucleotides are TGTGCCAGCACATCTAACTGGGCGGGCAATGAGCAGTTCTTC. The chain joins TRBV7-9 to TRBJ2-1; weak D call: TRBD2 (5 bases). CDR1 and CDR2 from the germline V gene are SEHNR and FQNEAQ (reference sequence). The CDR3 length is 14 residues. The V and J ends lost 7 bases and 6 bases respectively, with 16 bases between them.

CDR3 sequence (DNA): TGTGCCTGGAGTGTACCCGCAGGGATTATGAACACTGAAGCTTTCTTT. The encoded protein is CAWSVPAGIMNTEAFF. J is TRBJ1-1 and V is TRBV30; tentative D call: TRBD1 (5 bases). This CDR3 region has 16 residues. Looked up from germline, CDR1 is GTSNPN and CDR2 is SVGIG (reference sequence). Between the trimmed V and J ends, which lost 0 bases and 0 bases, there was a span of 14 bases.

The chain links TRBV7-2 to TRBJ2-3; D possibly corresponds to TRBD2 (6 bases). Germline CDR1 is SGHTA and CDR2 is FQGNSA. The CDR3 length is 15 residues. The ends were cut back, 5 bases at V and 2 bases at J, with 14 bases in the middle. The CDR3 DNA reads TGTGCCAGCAGCAAGCCGGCGGGAATCACAGATACGCAGTATTTT. Translation: CASSKPAGITDTQYF. The whole variable domain, remainder taken from reference TRBV7-2 and TRBJ2-3, is GAGVSQSPSNKVTEKGKDVELRCDPISGHTALYWYRQSLGQGLEFLIYFQGNSAPDKSGLPSDRFSAERTGGSVSTLTIQRTQQEDSAVYLCASSKPAGITDTQYFGPGTRLTVL.

The chain carries TRBV9 and TRBJ2-2; perhaps TRBD2 as D (6 bases). CDR3 length equals 15 residues. From germline, CDR1 is SGDLS and CDR2 YYNGEE. Trimming stripped 3 bases from V and 7 bases from J, with 16 bases between. CDR3 coding DNA: TGTGCCAGCAGCGGACGCACTAGCCCGGGCGGGGAGCTGTTTTTT. This translates into CASSGRTSPGGELFF. Combining the CDR3 with reference TRBV9 and TRBJ2-2 gives the whole variable domain DSGVTQTPKHLITATGQRVTLRCSPRSGDLSVYWYQQSLDQGLQFLIQYYNGEERAKGNILERFSAQQFPDLHSELNLSSLELGDSALYFCASSGRTSPGGELFFGEGSRLTVL.

The chain employs TRBV6-5 and TRBJ2-5; 7 positions match TRBD1. Unmatched junction bases numbered 9, after V lost 6 bases and J lost 2 bases. CDR3 length equals 15 residues. Germline CDR1 is MNHEY and CDR2 is SVGAGI. The CDR3 loop reads CASRGDSGFQETQYF. The DNA of the CDR3 is TGTGCCAGCAGGGGGGACAGTGGTTTTCAAGAGACCCAGTACTTC.

The gene calls are TRBV19 and TRBJ1-4; possibly TRBD1 for D (6 bases). V lost 6 bases and J 8 bases, leaving 19 bases between the germline ends. The CDR3 has 15 residues. Per the germline V gene, CDR1 is LNHDA and CDR2 is SQIVND (reference sequence). In DNA form, the CDR3 reads TGTGCCAGTAGCCCAATATCACAGGGCGGCGAAAAACTGTTTTTT. It encodes CASSPISQGGEKLFF.

The chain carries TRBV5-6 and TRBJ2-5; 9 nucleotides match TRBD1. With 0 bases clipped from V and 4 bases from J, the junction kept 1 base outside the gene matches. Germline CDR1 is SGHDT and CDR2 is YYEEEE. There are 14 residues in the CDR3. The CDR3 sequence: CASSLEGQGETQYF. The CDR3 DNA is TGTGCCAGCAGCTTGGAGGGACAGGGAGAGACCCAGTACTTC.

The genes are TRBV4-3 and TRBJ2-1; D unresolved. V gave up 3 bases and J gave up 9 bases, with 9 bases separating them. Per the germline V gene, CDR1 is LGHNA and CDR2 is YSLEER. The CDR3 is 12 amino acids. CDR3 loop: CASSQGMIEQFF. CDR3 in DNA: TGCGCCAGCAGCCAGGGCATGATTGAGCAGTTCTTC.

This clone was observed a single time. This chain connects TRBV3-1 (or the pseudogene TRBV3-2) to TRBJ1-1; D remains unclear. Germline V CDR1 and CDR2: LGHDT, YNNKEL (reference sequence). CDR3 length equals 14 residues. V lost 8 bases, J lost 1 base, and 14 bases lay in between. CDR3 residues: CASRGDGPNTEAFF. The CDR3 DNA sequence: TGTGCCAGCCGGGGAGACGGACCGAACACTGAAGCTTTCTTT.

This chain connects TRBV6-5 to TRBJ1-3; D remains ambiguous. Looked up from germline, CDR1 is MNHEY and CDR2 is SVGAGI. This CDR3 contains 14 residues. Trimming took off 6 bases at V and 2 bases at J, with 11 bases between the two ends. As DNA, the CDR3 is TGTGCCAGCAGATTAGAATCTCCTGGAAACACCATATATTTT. This codes for CASRLESPGNTIYF.

The V gene is TRBV6-5, the J gene TRBJ2-5, with D possibly matching TRBD1 (5 bases). The germline V and J ends were trimmed by 6 bases and 3 bases, with 14 bases remaining between them. CDR3 length equals 14 residues. Germline V CDR1 and CDR2: MNHEY, SVGAGI. CDR3 in amino acids: CASRPKTAKETQYF. Here the CDR3 DNA reads TGTGCCAGCAGACCAAAGACAGCAAAAGAGACCCAGTACTTC.

The chain couples TRBV9 to TRBJ2-1; TRBD2 is a possible D gene (5 bases). CDR1 SGDLS and CDR2 YYNGEE come from the germline V gene. V lost 0 bases to trimming and J lost 9 bases, with 19 bases between them. The CDR3 covers 16 residues. The CDR3 sequence: CASSVGSQVSGSEQFF. The CDR3 coding sequence is TGTGCCAGCAGCGTAGGTTCTCAAGTGAGCGGTAGTGAGCAGTTCTTC.

The V call is TRBV3-1 (or the pseudogene TRBV3-2), the J call TRBJ1-1; the D is unclear. This CDR3 is 13 amino acids long. Germline CDR1 reads LGHDT; CDR2 reads YNNKEL (reference sequence). Trimming took 2 bases from V and 5 from J, leaving 9 bases between them. Here the CDR3 reads CASSQMRETEAFF. For the CDR3, the DNA is TGTGCCAGCAGCCAAATGAGGGAAACTGAAGCTTTCTTT.

The chain combines TRBV5-1 with TRBJ2-7, with TRBD2 matching 16 bases. The germline gives CDR1 SGHRS, CDR2 YFSETQ. Trimming removed 2 bases from V and 7 bases from J; junction bases left unmatched: 12. The CDR3 has 18 amino acids. The CDR3 loop is CASSFLGTSGGGDEEQYF. The CDR3 DNA is TGCGCCAGCAGCTTCCTCGGGACTAGCGGGGGGGGTGACGAGGAGCAGTACTTC. Combining the CDR3 with reference TRBV5-1 and TRBJ2-7 gives the whole variable domain KAGVTQTPRYLIKTRGQQVTLSCSPISGHRSVSWYQQTPGQGLQFLFEYFSETQRNKGNFPGRFSGRQFSNSRSEMNVSTLELGDSALYLCASSFLGTSGGGDEEQYFGPGTRLTVT.

V is TRBV13 and J is TRBJ1-1, with 8 positions matching TRBD1. The CDR3 extends over 15 amino acids. After removal of 3 bases from V and 1 base from J, the junction contained 4 bases not matched to a gene. Germline V gene lookup returns CDR1 PRHDT and CDR2 FYEKMQ (reference sequence). As DNA, the CDR3 is TGTGCCAGCAGCTTGGACAGGGTAGGGAACACTGAAGCTTTCTTT. This translates into CASSLDRVGNTEAFF.

The chain joins TRBV6-6 to TRBJ1-4; D gene uncertain. The CDR3 is 14 amino acids. Trimming removed 6 bases from V and 7 bases from J, with 15 bases in between. Germline V gene sequence: CDR1 MNHNY, CDR2 SVGAGI (reference sequence). CDR3 DNA sequence: TGTGCCAGCAGATACGTCCTAGCAGCTGAAAAACTGTTTTTT. Encoded protein: CASRYVLAAEKLFF.

The CDR3 loop reads CATKEGRHTIYF. The CDR3 DNA is TGTGCCACTAAGGAGGGGCGGCACACCATATATTTT. The chain couples TRBV28 to TRBJ1-3; D is perhaps TRBD1 (5 bases). The V gene's germline CDR1 is MDHEN and CDR2 SYDVKM. V lost 10 bases and J lost 8, with 15 bases in between. There are 12 residues in the CDR3.

This clone appeared once. The chain is built from TRBV7-8 and TRBJ1-3; TRBD1 aligns across 7 bases. The ends lost 5 bases at V and 4 bases at J; junction bases unmatched: 14. Germline V gives CDR1 SGHVS, CDR2 FQNEAQ. This CDR3 is 17 amino acids long. CDR3 sequence reads: CASSSADRVFSGNTIYF. The CDR3 DNA is TGTGCCAGCAGCAGCGCCGACAGGGTATTTTCCGGAAACACCATATATTTT.

V and J are TRBV10-2 and TRBJ1-1; D is undetermined. Germline CDR1 is WSHSY and CDR2 is SAAADI. The CDR3 covers 11 residues. The V gene lost 6 bases and the J gene lost 6 bases, with 8 bases spanning the gap. DNA for the CDR3: TGCGCCAGCAGATCCGGGGCTGAAGCTTTCTTT. Translation gives CASRSGAEAFF.

This chain uses TRBV5-5 with TRBJ2-7; D is possibly TRBD1 (6 bases). V was clipped by 1 base and J by 2 bases, with 7 bases between them. Germline lookup yields CDR1 SGHKS and CDR2 YYEKEE (reference sequence). The length of the CDR3 is 13 residues. The CDR3: CASSLRTAYEQYF. DNA for the CDR3: TGTGCCAGCAGCTTGAGGACAGCCTACGAGCAGTACTTC. Using reference TRBV5-5 and TRBJ2-7 for the parts outside the CDR3, the full variable domain is DAGVTQSPTHLIKTRGQQVTLRCSPISGHKSVSWYQQVLGQGPQFIFQYYEKEERGRGNFPDRFSARQFPNYSSELNVNALLLGDSALYLCASSLRTAYEQYFGPGTRLTVT.

The chain combines TRBV27 with TRBJ1-2; TRBD1 is a possible D gene (5 bases). Germline V lookup: CDR1 MNHEY, CDR2 SMNVEV (reference sequence). The CDR3 is 13 amino acids. The V and J ends lost 2 bases and 5 bases respectively, with 9 bases between them. The CDR3 loop is CASSLVGTYGYTF. CDR3 nucleotides: TGTGCCAGCAGTTTAGTAGGGACTTATGGCTACACCTTC.

The chain employs TRBV9 and TRBJ1-1, with D unresolved. V lost 4 bases to trimming and J lost 0 bases, with 7 bases between them. CDR1 and CDR2 from the germline V gene are SGDLS and YYNGEE. This CDR3 has 13 amino acids. The CDR3 loop is CASSTNLNTEAFF. The CDR3 DNA follows: TGTGCCAGCAGCACCAACTTGAACACTGAAGCTTTCTTT.